Only a few counts were recorded for the clone carrying this T cell receptor beta chain. Its antigen is still unknown. These data belong to a study of identical twins. Overall study findings and caveats: Some out-of-frame alpha sequences were shared by twins, and these showed excess low generation probability.

TCRdb used MiXCR to reprocess the 5' RACE reads, holding one entry per CDR3 protein. The table records a few hundred thousand distinct CDR3 sequences, roughly 8.7% of them present only once. In germline, CDR1 is MNHEY, CDR2 SVGAGI. This CDR3 is 16 amino acids long. V was shortened by 1 base and J by 3 bases, with 14 bases between the two germline ends. The same data also went into a second study, on yellow fever vaccine responses in identical twins. That paper adds: Twins reportedly had a vaccine T cell response that seemed partly convergent, partly personalized.

This clonotype was obtained from a woman aged 18-29 years in good health. The source material was CD8+ T cells sorted from blood. The V call is TRBV6-5, the J call TRBJ2-3, with a weak D call TRBD1 (9 bases). CDR3 in DNA: TGTGCCAGCAGTTACTTAGCGGGACAGGGTACAGATACGCAGTATTTT. Its translation: CASSYLAGQGTDTQYF.